The text below deals with one T cell receptor beta chain. Its target is not known. These data come from a study of CD8 T cells in ankylosing spondylitis. General study findings and limits: Within peripheral blood, clones linked to disease were CD8+ and relatively rare. Apparently characteristic of ankylosing spondylitis blood was a TCR beta motif (about eight highly homologous variants).

In germline, CDR1 is SEHNR, CDR2 FQNEAQ (reference sequence). The CDR3 is 15 amino acids. Trimming at V came to 4 bases and at J to 2 bases, leaving 6 bases not matched to a gene. TCRdb recomputed calls from the 5' RACE reads with MiXCR, one row per CDR3 protein. Counted here are roughly 250,000 distinct CDR3 sequences, about 10% occurring once; the ten biggest clones make up 2.5% to 3%. What was sequenced was blood, either unsorted or a sorted T cell fraction (not recorded which). This receptor was obtained from a male donor with ankylosing spondylitis or in good health (not recorded which). V usage is TRBV7-9 and J usage is TRBJ2-5; 8 bases are a match to TRBD2. The CDR3 here is CASSSGAGAQETQYF. The CDR3 DNA is TGTGCCAGCAGCTCAGGAGCGGGGGCACAAGAGACCCAGTACTTC.